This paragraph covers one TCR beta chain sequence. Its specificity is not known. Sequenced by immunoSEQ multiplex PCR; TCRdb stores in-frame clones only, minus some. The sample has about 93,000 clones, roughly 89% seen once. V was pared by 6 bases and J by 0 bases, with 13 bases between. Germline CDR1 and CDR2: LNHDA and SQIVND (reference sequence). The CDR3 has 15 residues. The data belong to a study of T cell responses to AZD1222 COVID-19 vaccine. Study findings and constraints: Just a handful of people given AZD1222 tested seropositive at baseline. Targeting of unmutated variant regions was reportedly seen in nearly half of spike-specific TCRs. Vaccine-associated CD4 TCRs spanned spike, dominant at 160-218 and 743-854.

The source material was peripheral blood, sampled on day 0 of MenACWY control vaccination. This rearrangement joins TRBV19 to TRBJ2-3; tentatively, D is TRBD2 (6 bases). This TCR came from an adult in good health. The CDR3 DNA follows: TGTGCCAGTAGCCCGGGGGATACTAGCACAGATACGCAGTATTTT. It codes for CASSPGDTSTDTQYF.